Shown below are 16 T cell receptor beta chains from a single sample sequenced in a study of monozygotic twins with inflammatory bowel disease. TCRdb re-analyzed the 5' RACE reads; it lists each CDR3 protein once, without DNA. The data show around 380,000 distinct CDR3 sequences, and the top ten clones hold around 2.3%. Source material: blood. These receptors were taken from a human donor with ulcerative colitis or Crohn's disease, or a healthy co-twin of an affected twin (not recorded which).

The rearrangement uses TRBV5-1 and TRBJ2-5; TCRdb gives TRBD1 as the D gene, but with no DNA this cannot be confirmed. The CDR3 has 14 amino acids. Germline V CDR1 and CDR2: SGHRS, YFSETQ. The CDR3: CASSSGGRGETQYF.

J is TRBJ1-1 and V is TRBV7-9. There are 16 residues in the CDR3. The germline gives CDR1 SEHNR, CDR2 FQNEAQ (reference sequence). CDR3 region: CASSLDGRTENTEAFF.

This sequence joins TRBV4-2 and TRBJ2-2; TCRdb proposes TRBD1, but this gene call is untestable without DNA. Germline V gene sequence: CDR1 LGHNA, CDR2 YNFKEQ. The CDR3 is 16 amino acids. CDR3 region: CASSQGVTGSSGKLFF.

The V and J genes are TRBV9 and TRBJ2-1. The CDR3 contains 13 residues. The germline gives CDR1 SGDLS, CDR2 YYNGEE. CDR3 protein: CASSVGYYNEQFF.

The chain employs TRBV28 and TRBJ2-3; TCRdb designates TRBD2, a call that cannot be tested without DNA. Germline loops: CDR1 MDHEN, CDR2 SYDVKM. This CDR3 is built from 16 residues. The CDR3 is CASRRPLGSGADTQYF.

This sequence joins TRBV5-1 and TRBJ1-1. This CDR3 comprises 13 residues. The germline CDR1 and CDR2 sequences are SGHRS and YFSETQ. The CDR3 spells CAASIDQNTEAFF.

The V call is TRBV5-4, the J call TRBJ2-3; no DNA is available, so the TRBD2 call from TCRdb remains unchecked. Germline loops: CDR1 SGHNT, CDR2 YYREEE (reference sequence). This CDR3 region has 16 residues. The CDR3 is CASSPRTSGYTDTQYF.

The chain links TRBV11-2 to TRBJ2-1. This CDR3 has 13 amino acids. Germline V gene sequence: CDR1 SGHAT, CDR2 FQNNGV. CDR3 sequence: CASSLEYVGTASF.

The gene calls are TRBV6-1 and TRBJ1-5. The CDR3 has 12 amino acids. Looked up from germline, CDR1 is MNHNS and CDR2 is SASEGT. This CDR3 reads CASSEFPRPQHF.

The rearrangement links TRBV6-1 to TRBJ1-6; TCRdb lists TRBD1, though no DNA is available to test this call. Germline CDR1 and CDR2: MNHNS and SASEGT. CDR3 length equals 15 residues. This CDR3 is CASSEQGAWDSPLHF.

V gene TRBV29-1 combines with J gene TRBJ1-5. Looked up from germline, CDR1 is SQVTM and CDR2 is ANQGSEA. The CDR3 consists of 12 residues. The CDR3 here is CSAALGGQPQHF.

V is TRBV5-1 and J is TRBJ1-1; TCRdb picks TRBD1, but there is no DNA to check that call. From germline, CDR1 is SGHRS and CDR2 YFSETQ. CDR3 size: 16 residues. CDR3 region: CASSFDPSGAGTEAFF.

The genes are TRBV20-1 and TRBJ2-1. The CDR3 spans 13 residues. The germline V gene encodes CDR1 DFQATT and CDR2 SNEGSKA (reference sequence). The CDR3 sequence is CSATRPGGNEQFF.

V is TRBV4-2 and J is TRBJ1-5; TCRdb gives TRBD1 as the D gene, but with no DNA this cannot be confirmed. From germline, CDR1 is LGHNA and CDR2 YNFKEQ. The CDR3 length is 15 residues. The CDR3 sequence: CASSQGTGGGQPQHF.

CDR3 protein: CASSQVEWSTDTQYF. This sequence joins TRBV14 and TRBJ2-3. This CDR3 region has 15 residues. CDR1 is SGHDN, CDR2 FVKESK, per germline.

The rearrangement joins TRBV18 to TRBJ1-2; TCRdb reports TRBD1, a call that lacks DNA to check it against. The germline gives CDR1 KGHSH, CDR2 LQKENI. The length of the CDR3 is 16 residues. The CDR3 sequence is CASSTTGGQIKYGYTF.